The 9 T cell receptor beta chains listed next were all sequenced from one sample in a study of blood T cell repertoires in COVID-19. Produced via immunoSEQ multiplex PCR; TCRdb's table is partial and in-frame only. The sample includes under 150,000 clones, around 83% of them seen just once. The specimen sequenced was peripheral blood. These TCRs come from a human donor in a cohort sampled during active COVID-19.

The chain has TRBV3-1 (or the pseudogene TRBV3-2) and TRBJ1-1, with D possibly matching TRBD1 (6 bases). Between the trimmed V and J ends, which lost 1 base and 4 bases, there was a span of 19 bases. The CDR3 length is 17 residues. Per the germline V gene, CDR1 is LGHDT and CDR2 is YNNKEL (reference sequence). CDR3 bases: TGTGCCAGCAGCCAAGGAATGCAGGGGCGGGGGGGCACTGAAGCTTTCTTT. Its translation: CASSQGMQGRGGTEAFF.

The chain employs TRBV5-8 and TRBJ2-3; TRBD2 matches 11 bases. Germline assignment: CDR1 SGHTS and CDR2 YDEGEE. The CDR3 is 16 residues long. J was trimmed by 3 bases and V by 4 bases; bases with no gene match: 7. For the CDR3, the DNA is TGTGCCAGCAGCAGGGGCCGGACTAGCGGGACAGATACGCAGTATTTT. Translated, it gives CASSRGRTSGTDTQYF.

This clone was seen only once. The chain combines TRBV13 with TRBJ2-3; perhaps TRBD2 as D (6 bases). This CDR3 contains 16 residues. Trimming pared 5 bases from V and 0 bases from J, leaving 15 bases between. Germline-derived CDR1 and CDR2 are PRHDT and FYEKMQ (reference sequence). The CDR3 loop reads CASSARAGLSTDTQYF. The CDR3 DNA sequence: TGTGCCAGCAGCGCCCGAGCGGGTCTAAGCACAGATACGCAGTATTTT.

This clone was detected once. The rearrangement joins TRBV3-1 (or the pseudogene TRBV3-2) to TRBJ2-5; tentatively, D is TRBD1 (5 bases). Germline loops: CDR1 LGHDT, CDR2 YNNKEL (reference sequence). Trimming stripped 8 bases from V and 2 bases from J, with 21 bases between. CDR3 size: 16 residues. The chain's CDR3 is CASSPNVPWTQETQYF. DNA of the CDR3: TGTGCCAGCTCCCCAAATGTTCCTTGGACACAAGAGACCCAGTACTTC.

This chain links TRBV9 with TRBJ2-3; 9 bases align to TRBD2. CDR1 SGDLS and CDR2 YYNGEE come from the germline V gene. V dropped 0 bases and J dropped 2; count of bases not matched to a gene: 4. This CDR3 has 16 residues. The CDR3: CASSVEGTSPTDTQYF. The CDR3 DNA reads TGTGCCAGCAGCGTAGAAGGGACTAGCCCCACAGATACGCAGTATTTT.

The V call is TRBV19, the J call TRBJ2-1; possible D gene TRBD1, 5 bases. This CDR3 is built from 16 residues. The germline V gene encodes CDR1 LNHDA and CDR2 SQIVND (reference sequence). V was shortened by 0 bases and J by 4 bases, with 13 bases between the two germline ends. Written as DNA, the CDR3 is TGTGCCAGTAGTATAGATGGCAGGGCACGGTACAATGAGCAGTTCTTC. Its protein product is CASSIDGRARYNEQFF.

The CDR3 here is CATSDAGTSGKETQYF. The CDR3 DNA sequence: TGTGCCACCAGTGACGCCGGGACTAGCGGGAAAGAGACCCAGTACTTC. The rearrangement links TRBV24-1 to TRBJ2-5, with 13 bases aligning to TRBD2. This CDR3 comprises 16 residues. The ends lost 4 bases at V and 3 bases at J; junction bases unmatched: 4. Germline-derived CDR1 and CDR2 are KGHDR and SFDVKD.

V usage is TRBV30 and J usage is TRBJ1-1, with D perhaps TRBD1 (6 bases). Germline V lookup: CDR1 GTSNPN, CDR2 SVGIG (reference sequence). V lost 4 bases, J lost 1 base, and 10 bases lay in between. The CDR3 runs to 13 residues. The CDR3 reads CAWKTGENTEAFF. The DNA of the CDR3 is TGTGCCTGGAAGACAGGTGAGAACACTGAAGCTTTCTTT. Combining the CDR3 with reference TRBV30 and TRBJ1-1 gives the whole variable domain SQTIHQWPATLVQPVGSPLSLECTVEGTSNPNLYWYRQAAGRGLQLLFYSVGIGQISSEVPQNLSASRPQDRQFILSSKKLLLSDSGFYLCAWKTGENTEAFFGQGTRLTVV.

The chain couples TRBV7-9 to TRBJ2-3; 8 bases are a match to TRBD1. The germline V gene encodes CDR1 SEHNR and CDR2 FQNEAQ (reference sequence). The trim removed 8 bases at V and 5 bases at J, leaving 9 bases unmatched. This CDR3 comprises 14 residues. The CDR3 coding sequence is TGTGCCAGCCTGGAACAGGGGGTACGAGATACGCAGTATTTT. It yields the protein CASLEQGVRDTQYF.